A single sample is the source of the 26 T cell receptor beta chains below, sequenced in a study of lung T cells in sarcoidosis with Löfgren's syndrome. From the reads, TCRdb called clonotypes with MiXCR, one entry per CDR3 protein. The data show some 20,000 distinct CDR3 sequences, 20% to 25% seen once. Sequencing used CD4+ T cells from PBMCs. These receptors were collected from a human donor with sarcoidosis (Löfgren's syndrome or another form), or a control subject (not recorded which).

This clonotype was counted many times. The gene calls are TRBV6-1 and TRBJ2-2; 8 bases line up with TRBD2. This CDR3 contains 14 residues. V lost 8 bases and J lost 3; bases outside the gene matches: 5. CDR1 is MNHNS, CDR2 SASEGT, per germline. The DNA for the CDR3 is TGTGCCAGCTTTAAAGCGGGGGACACCGGGGAGCTGTTTTTT. Its translation is CASFKAGDTGELFF.

With regard to this clonotype: A much larger clone differs by one base, so this may be a read error. The chain carries TRBV30 and TRBJ1-3; a weak D match, TRBD1 (5 bases). The CDR3 is 14 residues long. Germline CDR1 and CDR2: GTSNPN and SVGIG (reference sequence). V lost 3 bases and J lost 11, with 20 bases in between. In nucleotides, the CDR3 is TGTGCCTGGAGCGTATGGAACACCGGAGGGGCCATATATTTT. This codes for CAWSVWNTGGAIYF.

To note about this clonotype: Since the CDR3 does not end with the conserved phenylalanine or tryptophan, this likely comes from a read error. V usage is TRBV19 and J usage is TRBJ2-1; perhaps D is TRBD1 or TRBD2 (6 bases each). Trimming stripped 1 base from V and 6 bases from J, with 13 bases between. Germline lookup yields CDR1 LNHDA and CDR2 SQIVND (reference sequence). The length of the CDR3 is 15 residues. CDR3 sequence (DNA): TGTGCCAGTAGTATAGGCGGGACAAGGGGCAATGAGCAGTTCCTC. It specifies CASSIGGTRGNEQFL.

This clonotype has only a few counts. The rearrangement links TRBV19 to TRBJ2-1; 9 nucleotides line up with TRBD2. V gave up 7 bases and J gave up 5 bases; unmatched junction bases: 12. CDR1 LNHDA and CDR2 SQIVND come from the germline V gene (reference sequence). This CDR3 has 16 amino acids. CDR3 sequence (DNA): TGTGCCAGTATGTTCCGCATAGCGGGGGTAGACAATGAGCAGTTCTTC. Its protein is CASMFRIAGVDNEQFF. The entire variable domain, with the rest obtained from reference TRBV19 and TRBJ2-1, is as follows: DGGITQSPKYLFRKEGQNVTLSCEQNLNHDAMYWYRQDPGQGLRLIYYSQIVNDFQKGDIAEGYSVSREKKESFPLTVTSAQKNPTAFYLCASMFRIAGVDNEQFFGPGTRLTVL.

Turning to this clonotype: At one of its ends the junction is not consistent with the germline gene, which may arise from a read error. CDR3 coding DNA: TGTGCCAGCTCACCTTCGGGGGGCGGACGGGGAGCTTCCTTT. It specifies CASSPSGGGRGASF. The genes are TRBV18 and TRBJ1-1, with D maybe TRBD1 (6 bases). The CDR3 spans 14 residues. Per the germline V gene, CDR1 is KGHSH and CDR2 is LQKENI. The whole variable domain, filled in from reference TRBV18 and TRBJ1-1, reads NAGVMQNPRHLVRRRGQEARLRCSPMKGHSHVYWYRQLPEEGLKFMVYLQKENIIDESGMPKERFSAEFPKEGPSILRIQQVVRGDSAAYFCASSPSGGGRGASFGQGTRLTVV.

In this sample, this clonotype turned up many times. V gene TRBV5-1 combines with J gene TRBJ2-1; 14 bases map to TRBD2. The germline gives CDR1 SGHRS, CDR2 YFSETQ. This CDR3 region has 17 residues. J gave up 6 bases and V 0 bases, and 5 bases lay outside the gene matches. In nucleotides, the CDR3 is TGCGCCAGCAGCTTGGGTGGGACTAGCGGGAGTTCCAATGAGCAGTTCTTC. Amino acid sequence: CASSLGGTSGSSNEQFF.

At least ten counts were recorded for this clonotype. The V call is TRBV7-2, the J call TRBJ2-2, with D hard to call. CDR1 and CDR2 from the germline V gene are SGHTA and FQGNSA. The CDR3 length is 15 residues. Trimming left V 2 bases short and J 0 bases short, with 7 bases between. The CDR3 region has the DNA TGTGCCAGCAGCTTATTAGCAGCGAACACCGGGGAGCTGTTTTTT. This translates into CASSLLAANTGELFF.

The chain links TRBV19 to TRBJ1-5; 7 bases agree with TRBD1. This CDR3 is built from 18 residues. V shed 4 bases, J shed 1 base, and the junction held 13 bases outside the gene matches. The germline V gene encodes CDR1 LNHDA and CDR2 SQIVND (reference sequence). The CDR3 protein is CASSTQARTGTSNQPQHF. In nucleotides, the CDR3 is TGTGCCAGTAGTACCCAAGCCCGGACAGGAACAAGCAATCAGCCCCAGCATTTT.

This clonotype has at least ten counts. This chain uses TRBV28 with TRBJ1-1; 10 nucleotides match TRBD1. This CDR3 contains 15 residues. Germline assignment: CDR1 MDHEN and CDR2 SYDVKM. The ends lost 4 bases at V and 6 bases at J; junction bases unmatched: 8. CDR3 bases: TGTGCCAGCAGTTACCCGACAGGGGGCCGAGCTGAAGCTTTCTTT. Translated: CASSYPTGGRAEAFF.

This clonotype has a handful of counts. The V call is TRBV9, the J call TRBJ1-1, with unresolved D. V lost 0 bases to trimming and J lost 3 bases, with 9 bases between them. CDR1 SGDLS and CDR2 YYNGEE come from the germline V gene. The CDR3 is made up of 14 amino acids. CDR3 region: CASSVGAEDTEAFF. CDR3 nucleotides: TGTGCCAGCAGCGTAGGAGCAGAGGACACTGAAGCTTTCTTT.

This clonotype was counted ten times or more. This sequence joins TRBV7-2 and TRBJ1-6, with D possibly matching TRBD1 (6 bases). The CDR3 is made up of 17 amino acids. Germline V lookup: CDR1 SGHTA, CDR2 FQGNSA. Between the trimmed V and J ends, which lost 2 bases and 6 bases, there was a span of 17 bases. CDR3 residues: CASSLFGVGAANSPLHF. The CDR3 DNA follows: TGTGCCAGCAGCTTATTCGGAGTGGGGGCTGCTAATTCACCCCTCCACTTT. Together with reference TRBV7-2 and TRBJ1-6, the CDR3 gives the full variable domain: GAGVSQSPSNKVTEKGKDVELRCDPISGHTALYWYRQSLGQGLEFLIYFQGNSAPDKSGLPSDRFSAERTGGSVSTLTIQRTQQEDSAVYLCASSLFGVGAANSPLHFGNGTRLTVT.

This clonotype occurred many times. V gene TRBV24-1 combines with J gene TRBJ2-5, with TRBD1 as a possible D gene (5 bases). With 2 bases removed from V and 2 bases from J, the gap between germline ends came to 8 bases. There are 14 residues in the CDR3. Germline loops: CDR1 KGHDR, CDR2 SFDVKD. The CDR3 spells CATSDWTKQETQYF. The CDR3 nucleotides read TGTGCCACCAGTGATTGGACAAAACAAGAGACCCAGTACTTC.

There are many counts of this clonotype. V gene TRBV12-3 or TRBV12-4 combines with J gene TRBJ2-3; 15 nucleotides line up with TRBD2. The CDR3 has 16 amino acids. Trimming took 6 bases from V and 4 from J; bases not matched to a gene: 5. The CDR3 bases are TGTGCCAGCAGACTGGGACTAGCGGGAGGAGCAGATACGCAGTATTTT. Translated: CASRLGLAGGADTQYF.

This clonotype occurred a few times. This chain connects TRBV3-1 to TRBJ1-5; D gene ambiguous. The CDR3 is 15 amino acids. The V end lost 1 base, the J end lost 0 bases, and 7 bases lay between the germline ends. CDR1 is LGHDT and CDR2 is YNNKEL in the germline V gene (reference sequence). The CDR3 protein is CASSQGGYSNQPQHF. For the CDR3, the DNA is TGTGCCAGCAGCCAAGGAGGGTATAGCAATCAGCCCCAGCATTTT.

This clonotype was observed a few times. A much bigger clone sits one base away, suggesting this may be a read error. The chain has TRBV28 and TRBJ1-3, with 8 bases aligning to TRBD1. The CDR3 loop spans 13 amino acids. The V gene end was trimmed by 8 bases and the J gene end by 3 bases; junction bases not matched to a gene: 3. CDR1 MDHEN and CDR2 SYDVKM come from the germline V gene. The chain's CDR3 is CASGRGHGNTIYF. The CDR3 DNA reads as TGTGCCAGCGGCAGGGGGCATGGAAACACCATATATTTT.

At least ten counts were recorded for this clonotype. The CDR3 bases are TGTGCCAGCAGAGGGGGCAACGGAGCCAACGAGCAGTACTTC. Encoded protein: CASRGGNGANEQYF. The chain carries TRBV2 and TRBJ2-7; 7 nucleotides agree with TRBD1. Germline CDR1 and CDR2: SNHLY and FYNNEI. This CDR3 has 14 amino acids. With 6 bases clipped from V and 5 bases from J, the junction kept 10 bases outside the gene matches.

The sample holds many counts of this clonotype. The chain carries TRBV2 and TRBJ2-3, with 7 bases that match TRBD2. Germline CDR1 SNHLY, CDR2 FYNNEI. The CDR3 extends over 15 amino acids. V was clipped by 3 bases and J by 2 bases; unmatched bases: 5. CDR3 sequence reads: CASSETTSTTDTQYF. Here the CDR3 DNA reads TGTGCCAGCAGTGAGACGACTAGCACCACAGATACGCAGTATTTT.

This clonotype was counted a few times. The V gene is TRBV5-1, the J gene TRBJ2-5; D gene uncertain. Germline values: CDR1 SGHRS, CDR2 YFSETQ. The CDR3 is 14 residues long. V lost 1 base to trimming and J lost 3 bases, with 10 bases between them. CDR3 bases: TGCGCCAGCAGCTTGTATAGGACCGAAGAGACCCAGTACTTC. Protein sequence: CASSLYRTEETQYF.

This chain connects TRBV12-3 or TRBV12-4 to TRBJ1-1, with unresolved D. The CDR3 is 12 amino acids. The V end was cut by 10 bases, the J end by 0 bases, with 9 bases between. This chain's CDR3 is CATRSVNTEAFF. The DNA for the CDR3 is TGTGCCACCAGGTCCGTGAACACTGAAGCTTTCTTT.

Points on this clonotype: It may be a read error: a sequence one base away is much more abundant. The V and J genes are TRBV28 and TRBJ2-3; 12 bases agree with TRBD2. CDR1 is MDHEN, CDR2 SYDVKM, per germline. The CDR3 spans 17 residues. With V trimmed by 3 bases and J by 4 bases, 8 bases remained unmatched. The DNA for the CDR3 is TGTGCCAGCAGTTTCTCGGCTAGCGGGAGGGAGTCAGATACGCAGTATTTT. Its protein is CASSFSASGRESDTQYF.

The chain has TRBV19 and TRBJ1-5; a weak D match, TRBD1 (5 bases). The CDR3 runs to 14 residues. Germline CDR1 is LNHDA and CDR2 is SQIVND (reference sequence). V was pared by 7 bases and J by 1 base, with 11 bases between. DNA of the CDR3: TGTGCCAGTACCCCGACAGTAAGCAATCAGCCCCAGCATTTT. Amino acid sequence: CASTPTVSNQPQHF.

This clonotype was counted ten times or more. The chain combines TRBV30 with TRBJ2-1; 9 nucleotides align to TRBD1. From germline, CDR1 is GTSNPN and CDR2 SVGIG (reference sequence). There are 15 residues in the CDR3. Losses at the gene ends were 5 bases for V and 7 bases for J; bases not matched to a gene: 12. The CDR3: CAWGFGTGMWNEQFF. The CDR3 DNA reads TGTGCCTGGGGGTTCGGGACAGGGATGTGGAATGAGCAGTTCTTC.

Points on this clonotype: This clone may be a read error of a much larger clone one base away. The V call is TRBV12-3 or TRBV12-4, the J call TRBJ2-3; 7 bases are a match to TRBD2. After removal of 7 bases from V and 4 bases from J, the junction contained 11 bases not matched to a gene. The CDR3 contains 15 residues. CDR3 bases: TGTGCCAGCATTCTAGCGGAGGGGCCGTCAGATACGCAGTATTTT. The encoded protein is CASILAEGPSDTQYF.

J is TRBJ2-1 and V is TRBV29-1; TRBD2 matches at 12 bases. Germline values: CDR1 SQVTM, CDR2 ANQGSEA. CDR3 length equals 13 residues. The ends lost 2 bases at V and 12 bases at J; junction bases unmatched: 5. This chain's CDR3 is CSVERSSGRGQFF. Here the CDR3 DNA reads TGCAGCGTTGAAAGGTCTAGCGGGAGGGGGCAGTTCTTC.

In this sample, this clonotype turned up many times. The J gene is TRBJ1-4, the V gene TRBV15, with 7 bases lining up with TRBD1. The trim removed 9 bases at V and 8 bases at J, leaving 15 bases unmatched. CDR1 and CDR2 (germline): LNHNV, YYDKDF (reference sequence). CDR3 length: 15 residues. CDR3 sequence (DNA): TGTGCCACTTCCCAGAGACAGGGTTTTGGAGAAAAACTGTTTTTT. This codes for CATSQRQGFGEKLFF.

This clonotype appeared many times. This chain uses TRBV2 with TRBJ1-5; unclear D gene. The CDR3 has 12 amino acids. CDR1 is SNHLY and CDR2 is FYNNEI in the germline V gene. Deletions cut 6 bases from V and 2 bases from J, with 5 bases between. In DNA form, the CDR3 reads TGTGCCAGCAGGCAGGGCAATCAGCCCCAGCATTTT. Encoded protein: CASRQGNQPQHF.